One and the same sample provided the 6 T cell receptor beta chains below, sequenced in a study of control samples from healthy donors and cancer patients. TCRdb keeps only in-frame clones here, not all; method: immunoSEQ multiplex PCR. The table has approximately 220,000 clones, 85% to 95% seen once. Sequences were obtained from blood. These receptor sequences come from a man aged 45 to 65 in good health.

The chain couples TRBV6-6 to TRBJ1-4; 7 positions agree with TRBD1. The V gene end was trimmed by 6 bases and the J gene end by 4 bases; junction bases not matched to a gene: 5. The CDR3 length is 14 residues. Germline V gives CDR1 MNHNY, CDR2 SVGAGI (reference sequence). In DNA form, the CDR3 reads TGTGCCAGCAGCCAGGGACAGTATAATGAAAAACTGTTTTTT. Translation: CASSQGQYNEKLFF.

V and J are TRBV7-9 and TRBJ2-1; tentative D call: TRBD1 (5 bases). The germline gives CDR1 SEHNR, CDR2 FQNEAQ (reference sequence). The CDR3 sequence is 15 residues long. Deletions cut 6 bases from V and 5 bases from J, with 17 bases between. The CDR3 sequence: CASSPSPQGNNEQFF. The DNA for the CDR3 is TGTGCCAGCAGTCCGTCCCCCCAGGGAAACAATGAGCAGTTCTTC.

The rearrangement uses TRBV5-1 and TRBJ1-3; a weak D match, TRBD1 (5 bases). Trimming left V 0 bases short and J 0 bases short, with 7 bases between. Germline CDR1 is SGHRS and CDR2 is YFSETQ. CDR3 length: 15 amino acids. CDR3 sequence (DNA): TGCGCCAGCAGCTTGGGGGGCAACTCTGGAAACACCATATATTTT. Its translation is CASSLGGNSGNTIYF.

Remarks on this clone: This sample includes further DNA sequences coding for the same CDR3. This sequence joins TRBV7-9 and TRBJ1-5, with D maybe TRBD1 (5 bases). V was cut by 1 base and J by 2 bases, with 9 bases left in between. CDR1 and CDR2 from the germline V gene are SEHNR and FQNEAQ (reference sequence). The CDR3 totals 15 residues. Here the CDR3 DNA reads TGTGCCAGCAGCTTAGGGGACTCCGGCAATCAGCCCCAGCATTTT. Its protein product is CASSLGDSGNQPQHF.

In nucleotides, the CDR3 is TGCGCCAGCAGCTTGGGCTGGTACAATGAGCAGTTCTTC. It translates to CASSLGWYNEQFF. The chain has TRBV5-1 and TRBJ2-1; D remains ambiguous. This CDR3 region has 13 residues. Germline CDR1 reads SGHRS; CDR2 reads YFSETQ. V lost 0 bases and J lost 4, with 5 bases in between.

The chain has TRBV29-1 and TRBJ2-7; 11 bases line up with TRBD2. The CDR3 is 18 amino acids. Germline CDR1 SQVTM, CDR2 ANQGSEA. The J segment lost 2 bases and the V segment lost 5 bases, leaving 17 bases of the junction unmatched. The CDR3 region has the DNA TGCAGCGTTCGAGGGTCGACTAGCGGGGAACCTCTTCCCTACGAGCAGTACTTC. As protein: CSVRGSTSGEPLPYEQYF.